The sequence of this TCR beta chain was determined in a study of blood T cell repertoires in COVID-19. The junction had 5 bases not matched to a gene; V was cut back by 3 bases and J by 7 bases. Germline values: CDR1 SGHNT, CDR2 YENEEA. This CDR3 spans 14 amino acids. Repertoires were generated with immunoSEQ multiplex PCR, while TCRdb's copy carries only in-frame clones and drops some. The data show about 70,000 clones, more than 90% seen once. The sequenced sample was peripheral blood. The clonotype comes from a human donor in a cohort sampled during active COVID-19. The chain links TRBV11-3 to TRBJ2-2; TRBD2 agrees at 7 bases. CDR3 DNA: TGTGCCAGCAGCTTCAGAGGGACTAACGGGGAGCTGTTTTTT. It specifies CASSFRGTNGELFF.